The rows below give T cell receptor beta chains drawn from one sample of a study of shared clonotypes between healthy human individuals. Here immunoSEQ multiplex PCR was the method, and the copy in TCRdb shows in-frame clones only, minus some. The profile shows roughly 2.2 million clones, 85% to 95% of them singletons. The sample taken for sequencing was naive CD4+ T cells from PBMCs. The source is a man aged 18 to 30 in good health. Some clones in this sample may be carry-over from other donors' samples. Both conserved end residues are part of each CDR3. Each record gives: clone size, D gene, J gene, V gene, CDR3 DNA, CDR3 protein. D genes are given only for firm matches. For some rows the clone size is stated as once, few or many, or as a class when expanded; others skip it.

>-|-|TRBJ2-1|TRBV10-3
TGTGCCATCAGTGAGCTACTAGCCGAGCCCGGCAATGAGCAGTTCTTC
CAISELLAEPGNEQFF
>-|TRBD1|TRBJ1-5|TRBV5-6
TGTGCCAGCAGCAGGTTTGGACAGGGAGATCAGCCCCAGCATTTT
CASSRFGQGDQPQHF
>once|TRBD1|TRBJ2-7|TRBV5-1
TGCGCCAGCAGCTTACAGGGGGGAAACGAGCAGTACTTC
CASSLQGGNEQYF
>-|TRBD2|TRBJ2-7|TRBV5-1
TGCGCCAGCGGACGGGCTAGCGGTTTGATGGGATACGAGCAGTACTTC
CASGRASGLMGYEQYF
>-|-|TRBJ2-1|TRBV9
TGTGCCAGCAGCGTAGGTGGGGGCTCCTACAATGAGCAGTTCTTC
CASSVGGGSYNEQFF
>-|TRBD1|TRBJ2-7|TRBV5-1
TGCGCCAGCAGCTGGGGACAGGATCAGGGCGAGCAGTACTTC
CASSWGQDQGEQYF
>-|-|TRBJ1-2|TRBV9
TGTGCCAGCAGCGTAGAAGAGGGGTTTTATGGCTACACCTTC
CASSVEEGFYGYTF
>-|-|TRBJ1-1|TRBV9
TGTGCCAGCAGCGTGCTCTCGGAGAACACTGAAGCTTTCTTT
CASSVLSENTEAFF
>-|-|TRBJ1-1|TRBV7-2
TGTGCCAGCACCTCAGGATGGGAGAAGGCTTTCTTT
CASTSGWEKAFF
>-|TRBD1|TRBJ2-1|TRBV7-3
TGTGCCAGCAGCTTGGGACAGTACAATGAGCAGTTCTTC
CASSLGQYNEQFF
>-|-|TRBJ2-2|TRBV27
TGTGCCAGCAGTTTTTTTCGGGACACTCAAAAACCGAACACCGGGGAGCTGTTTTTT
CASSFFRDTQKPNTGELFF
>-|-|TRBJ2-3|TRBV11-2
TGTGCCAGCAGCCCCCGGAGGGGAAGGGGGACAGATACGCAGTATTTT
CASSPRRGRGTDTQYF
>-|TRBD1|TRBJ2-4|TRBV28
TGTGCCTCGACAGGGCCACTAGCCAAAAACATTCAGTACTTC
CASTGPLAKNIQYF
>-|-|TRBJ1-6|TRBV6-5
TGTGCCAGCAGTTACTCGAGGGATAATTCACCCCTCCACTTT
CASSYSRDNSPLHF
>-|-|TRBJ1-2|TRBV5-6
TGTGCCAGCAGCTTGGGAGGGGCCCCTAACTATGGCTACACCTTC
CASSLGGAPNYGYTF
>-|TRBD2|TRBJ2-2|TRBV5-1
TGCGCCAGCAGCACACCTAGCGGGAGCACCGGCACCGGGGAGCTGTTTTTT
CASSTPSGSTGTGELFF
>-|-|TRBJ1-1|TRBV2
TGTGCCCTCCGGTCAGTCGCGACTGAAGCTTTCTTT
CALRSVATEAFF
>-|-|TRBJ1-5|TRBV10-2
TGCGCCAGCAGTCTATGGTGGGGTAGCAATCAGCCCCAGCATTTT
CASSLWWGSNQPQHF